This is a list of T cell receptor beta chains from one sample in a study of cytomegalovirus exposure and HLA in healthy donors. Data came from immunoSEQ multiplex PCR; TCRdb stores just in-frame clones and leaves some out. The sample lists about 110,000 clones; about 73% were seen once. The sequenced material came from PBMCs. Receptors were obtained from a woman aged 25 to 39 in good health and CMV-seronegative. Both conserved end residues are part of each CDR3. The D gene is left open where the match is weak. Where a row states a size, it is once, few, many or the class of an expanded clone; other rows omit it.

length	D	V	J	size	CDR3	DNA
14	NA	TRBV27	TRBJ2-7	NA	CASAGDTRSYEQYF	TGTGCTTCCGCCGGGGACACCCGATCCTACGAGCAGTACTTC
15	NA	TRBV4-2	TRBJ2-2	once	CASSQEGSNTGELFF	TGTGCCAGCAGCCAAGAGGGCTCGAACACCGGGGAGCTGTTTTTT
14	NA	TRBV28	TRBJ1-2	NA	CASSQGVVNYGYTF	TGTGCCAGCAGTCAAGGGGTCGTCAACTATGGCTACACCTTC
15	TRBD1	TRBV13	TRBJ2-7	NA	CASSPTGGQTYEQYF	TGTGCCAGCAGCCCAACAGGGGGCCAAACCTACGAGCAGTACTTC
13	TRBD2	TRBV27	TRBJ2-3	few	CASRTSGRSTQYF	TGTGCCAGCAGGACTAGCGGGAGGAGCACGCAGTATTTT
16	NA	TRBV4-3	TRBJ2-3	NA	CASSPGQEGVTDTQYF	TGCGCCAGCAGCCCCGGACAGGAGGGGGTCACAGATACGCAGTATTTT
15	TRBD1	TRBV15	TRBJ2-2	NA	CATSKTGGNTGELFF	TGTGCCACCAGCAAGACAGGGGGAAACACCGGGGAGCTGTTTTTT
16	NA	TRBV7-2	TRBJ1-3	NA	CASSLLNSGVGNTIYF	TGTGCCAGCAGCTTATTAAACTCAGGGGTTGGAAACACCATATATTTT
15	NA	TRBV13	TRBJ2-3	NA	CASSLPGMHTDTQYF	TGTGCCAGCAGCTTACCTGGCATGCACACAGATACGCAGTATTTT
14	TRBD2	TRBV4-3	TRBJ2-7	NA	CASSQRGTSTEQYF	TGCGCCAGCAGCCAACGAGGGACTAGTACCGAGCAGTACTTC
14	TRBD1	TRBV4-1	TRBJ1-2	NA	CASSQTGLDYGYTF	TGCGCCAGCAGCCAGACAGGGCTCGACTATGGCTACACCTTC
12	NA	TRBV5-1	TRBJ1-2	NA	CASSPGGHGYTF	TGCGCCAGCAGCCCGGGGGGCCATGGCTACACCTTC
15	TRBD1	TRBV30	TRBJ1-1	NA	CAWRPGGVGDTEAFF	TGTGCCTGGAGGCCAGGGGGTGTGGGAGACACTGAAGCTTTCTTT
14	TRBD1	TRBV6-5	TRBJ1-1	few	CASSGQGQDTEAFF	TGTGCCAGCAGCGGACAGGGGCAGGACACTGAAGCTTTCTTT
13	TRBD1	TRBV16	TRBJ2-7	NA	CASSQKTGSEQYF	TGTGCCAGCAGCCAAAAGACAGGGTCCGAGCAGTACTTC
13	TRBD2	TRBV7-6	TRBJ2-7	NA	CASSLAGGGEQYF	TGTGCCAGCAGCTTAGCGGGCGGGGGGGAGCAGTACTTC
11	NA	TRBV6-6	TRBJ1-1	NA	CATEGVTEAFF	TGTGCCACCGAGGGGGTCACTGAAGCTTTCTTT
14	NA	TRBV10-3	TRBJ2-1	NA	CAISDGIPDNEQFF	TGTGCCATCAGTGACGGGATTCCCGACAATGAGCAGTTCTTC
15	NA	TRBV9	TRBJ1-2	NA	CASSAPQGRTYGYTF	TGTGCCAGCAGCGCCCCACAGGGAAGGACCTATGGCTACACCTTC
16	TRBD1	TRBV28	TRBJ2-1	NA	CASNEGQGRSYNEQFF	TGTGCCAGTAACGAAGGACAGGGACGGTCATACAATGAGCAGTTCTTC
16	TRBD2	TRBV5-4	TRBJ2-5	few	CASSLARSGGGETQYF	TGTGCCAGCAGCTTGGCCCGTAGCGGGGGGGGAGAGACCCAGTACTTC
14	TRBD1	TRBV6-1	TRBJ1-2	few	CASRAGQGSYGYTF	TGTGCCAGCAGGGCGGGACAGGGGAGCTATGGCTACACCTTC
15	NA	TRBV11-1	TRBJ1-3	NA	CASSSQGRTGNTIYF	TGTGCCAGCAGCTCACAGGGAAGGACTGGAAACACCATATATTTT
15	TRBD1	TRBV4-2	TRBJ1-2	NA	CASSPVGQEIYGYTF	TGTGCCAGCAGCCCGGTAGGACAGGAAATCTATGGCTACACCTTC
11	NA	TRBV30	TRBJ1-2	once	CAWSVGGGYTF	TGTGCCTGGAGTGTAGGGGGTGGCTACACCTTC
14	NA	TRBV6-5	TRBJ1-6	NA	CASSYSNRDSPLHF	TGTGCCAGCAGTTACTCGAACAGGGATTCACCCCTCCACTTT
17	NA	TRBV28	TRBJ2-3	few	CASRVATGPYRTDTQYF	TGTGCCAGCAGAGTCGCGACAGGACCTTATCGCACAGATACGCAGTATTTT
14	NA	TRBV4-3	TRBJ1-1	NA	CASSQDPGNTEAFF	TGCGCCAGCAGCCAAGATCCCGGGAACACTGAAGCTTTCTTT
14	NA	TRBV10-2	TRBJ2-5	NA	CASSEGPSGETQYF	TGCGCCAGCAGTGAGGGGCCCAGCGGGGAGACCCAGTACTTC
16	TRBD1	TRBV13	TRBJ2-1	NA	CASSLPRDRGLLEQFF	TGTGCCAGCAGCCTCCCCCGGGACAGGGGGCTTCTTGAGCAGTTCTTC
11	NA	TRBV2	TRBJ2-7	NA	CASSVFYEQYF	TGTGCCAGCAGTGTCTTCTACGAGCAGTACTTC
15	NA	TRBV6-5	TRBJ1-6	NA	CASSYRNQRNSPLHF	TGTGCCAGCAGTTACAGGAACCAGCGGAATTCACCCCTCCACTTT
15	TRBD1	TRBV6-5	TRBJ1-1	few	CASSPDRDGDTEAFF	TGTGCCAGCAGCCCGGACAGGGACGGGGATACTGAAGCTTTCTTT